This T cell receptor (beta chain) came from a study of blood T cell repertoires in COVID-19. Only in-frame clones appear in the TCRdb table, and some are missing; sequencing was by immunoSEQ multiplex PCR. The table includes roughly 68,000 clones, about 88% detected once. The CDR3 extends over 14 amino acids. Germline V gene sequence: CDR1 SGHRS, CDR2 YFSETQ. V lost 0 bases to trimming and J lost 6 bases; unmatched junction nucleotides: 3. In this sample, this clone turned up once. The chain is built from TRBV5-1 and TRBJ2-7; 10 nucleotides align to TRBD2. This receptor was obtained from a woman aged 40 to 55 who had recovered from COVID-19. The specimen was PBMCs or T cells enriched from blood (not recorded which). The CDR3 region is CASSLVVAGGEQYF. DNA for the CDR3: TGCGCCAGCAGCTTGGTTGTAGCGGGGGGCGAGCAGTACTTC.